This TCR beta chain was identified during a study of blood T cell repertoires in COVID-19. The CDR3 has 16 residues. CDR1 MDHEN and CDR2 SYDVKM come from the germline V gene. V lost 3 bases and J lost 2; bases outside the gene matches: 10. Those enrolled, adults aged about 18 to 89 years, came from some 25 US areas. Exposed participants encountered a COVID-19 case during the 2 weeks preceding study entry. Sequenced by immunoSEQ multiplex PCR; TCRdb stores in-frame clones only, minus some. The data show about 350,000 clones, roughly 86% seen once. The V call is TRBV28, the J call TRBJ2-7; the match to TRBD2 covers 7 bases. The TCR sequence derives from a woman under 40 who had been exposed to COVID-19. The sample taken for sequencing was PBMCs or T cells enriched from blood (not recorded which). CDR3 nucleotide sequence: TGTGCCAGCAGTTTCGCAGTGACTAGCTCTCCCTACGAGCAGTACTTC. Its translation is CASSFAVTSSPYEQYF.